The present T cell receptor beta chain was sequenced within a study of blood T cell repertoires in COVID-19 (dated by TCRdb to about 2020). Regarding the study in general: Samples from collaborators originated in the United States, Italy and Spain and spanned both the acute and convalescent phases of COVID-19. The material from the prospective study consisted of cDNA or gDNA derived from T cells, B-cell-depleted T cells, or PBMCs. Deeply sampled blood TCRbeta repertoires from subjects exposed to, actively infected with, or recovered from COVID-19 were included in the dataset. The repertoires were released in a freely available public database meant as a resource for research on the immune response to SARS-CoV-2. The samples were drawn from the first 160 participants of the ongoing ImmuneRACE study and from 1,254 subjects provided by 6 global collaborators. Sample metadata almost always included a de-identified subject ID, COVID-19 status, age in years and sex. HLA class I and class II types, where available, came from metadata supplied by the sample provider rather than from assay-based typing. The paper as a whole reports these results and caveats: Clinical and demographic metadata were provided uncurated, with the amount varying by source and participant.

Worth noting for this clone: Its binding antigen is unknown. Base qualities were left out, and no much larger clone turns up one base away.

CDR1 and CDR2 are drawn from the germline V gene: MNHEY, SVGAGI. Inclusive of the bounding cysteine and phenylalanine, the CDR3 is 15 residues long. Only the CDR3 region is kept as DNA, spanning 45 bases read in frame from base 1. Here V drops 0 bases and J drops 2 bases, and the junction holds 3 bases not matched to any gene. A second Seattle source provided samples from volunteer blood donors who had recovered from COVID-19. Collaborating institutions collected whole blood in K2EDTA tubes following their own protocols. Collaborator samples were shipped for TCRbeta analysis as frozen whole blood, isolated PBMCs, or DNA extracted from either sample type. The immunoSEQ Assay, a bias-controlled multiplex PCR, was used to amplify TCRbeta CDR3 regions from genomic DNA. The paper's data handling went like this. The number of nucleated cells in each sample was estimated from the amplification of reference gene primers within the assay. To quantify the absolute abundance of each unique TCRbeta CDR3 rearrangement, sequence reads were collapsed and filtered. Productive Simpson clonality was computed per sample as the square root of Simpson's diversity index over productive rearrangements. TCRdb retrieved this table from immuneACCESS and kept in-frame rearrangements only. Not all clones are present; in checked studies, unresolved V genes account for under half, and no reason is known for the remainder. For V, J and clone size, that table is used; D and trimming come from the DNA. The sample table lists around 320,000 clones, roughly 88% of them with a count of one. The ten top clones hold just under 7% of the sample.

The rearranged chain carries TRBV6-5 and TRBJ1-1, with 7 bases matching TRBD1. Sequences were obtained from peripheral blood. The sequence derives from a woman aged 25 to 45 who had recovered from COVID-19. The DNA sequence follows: TGTGCCAGCAGTTACTCGGGGACAGACAACACTGAAGCTTTCTTT. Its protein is CASSYSGTDNTEAFF.